This T cell receptor beta chain was identified in a study of CD8 T cells in Susac syndrome (dated by TCRdb to the late 2010s). Describing the broader study: The study used repertoire sequencing to test whether antigen drove CD8+ T cell activation and differentiation in Susac syndrome.

Here is what the overall study found, with its caveats: The TCR sequencing and HLA analysis was acknowledged to have included a relatively small number of individuals.

Comments on this clonotype: Its antigen is still unknown. Qualities for individual bases were not recorded, and no much larger clone is one base off.

RNA was extracted with the RNeasy kit and roughly 0.45 to 1 ug was reverse transcribed using random hexamers. TCR beta CDR3 regions were amplified with the immunoSEQ multiplex PCR assay covering 54 Vbeta and 13 Jbeta segments. To correct PCR amplification bias, a synthetic template baseline was used for both primer optimization and computational correction. On the study's bioinformatics: Reads were assigned to V, D and J genes according to IMGT and analyzed in immunoSEQ Analyzer, with only productive sequences retained. Clonality was calculated as one minus the Shannon entropy normalized by log2 of the number of productive unique sequences. Public and private clones were assessed among the 100 most prevalent clones of each patient and control. A clone was defined as Susac-specific if it was absent from the healthy and MS cohorts, from 950 to 1,300 published viral clones and from other ImmuneACCESS disease sequences. In TCRdb, the public reads were trimmed at Q25 with fastp and aligned with MiXCR, with productive beta chains retained. Duplicate CDR3 protein sequences are folded into a single record with the most common DNA and genes. Here the V and J calls rest on TCRdb's processing, not on the authors' analysis. Recorded for this sample are about 200,000 distinct CDR3 sequences; around 95% of them occurred a single time. Of the sample, 0.082% is held by the ten largest clones.

After removal of 4 bases from V and 6 bases from J, the junction retains 7 bases not matched to a gene. The germline V gene (reference sequence) gives CDR1 as DFQATT and CDR2 as SNEGSKA. Counted from cysteine to phenylalanine, this CDR3 has 14 amino acids. The sequence is cut down to CDR3 DNA, 42 bases in frame from base 1. Peripheral blood CD8+ and CD4+ T cells from healthy donors, Susac syndrome patients and multiple sclerosis patients were profiled by high-throughput TCR beta sequencing. Multiple sclerosis controls were treatment-naive patients with stable or active relapsing-remitting disease fulfilling revised McDonald criteria. Bulk CD8+ and CD4+ T cells were purified magnetically by negative isolation, whereas CD8+ TEMRA cells were enriched by FACS. Blood was drawn into EDTA tubes, processed within 24 hours, and PBMCs were isolated by density gradient centrifugation. PBMCs intended for TCR sequencing were cryopreserved in liquid nitrogen and were subsequently thawed in a 37 degrees C water bath. A purity of at least 90% was achieved for sorted or isolated CD4+, CD8+ and CD8+ TEMRA cells.

This receptor chain uses TRBV20-1 and TRBJ2-4, and TRBD1 aligns with 9 junction nucleotides. The sequenced material came from CD4+ T cells from PBMCs. The clonotype was recovered from a human donor with multiple sclerosis. The CDR3 corresponds to CSATTGGFGNIQYF. DNA sequence: TGCAGTGCTACCACAGGGGGCTTCGGAAACATTCAGTACTTC.